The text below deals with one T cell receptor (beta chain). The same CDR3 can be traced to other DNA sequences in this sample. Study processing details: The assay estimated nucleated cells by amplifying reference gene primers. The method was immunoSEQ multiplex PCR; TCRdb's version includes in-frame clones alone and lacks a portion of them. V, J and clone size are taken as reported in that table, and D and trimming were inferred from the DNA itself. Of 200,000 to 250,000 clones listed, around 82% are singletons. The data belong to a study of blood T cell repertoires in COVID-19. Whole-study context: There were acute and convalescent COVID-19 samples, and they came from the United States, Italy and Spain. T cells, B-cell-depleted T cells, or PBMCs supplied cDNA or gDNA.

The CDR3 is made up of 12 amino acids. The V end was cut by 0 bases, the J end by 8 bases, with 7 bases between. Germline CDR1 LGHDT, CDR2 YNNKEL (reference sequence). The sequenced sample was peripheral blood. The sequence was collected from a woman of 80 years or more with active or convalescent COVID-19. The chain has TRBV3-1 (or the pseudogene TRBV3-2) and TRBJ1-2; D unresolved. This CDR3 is CASSQEGAGYTF. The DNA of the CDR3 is TGTGCCAGCAGCCAAGAGGGAGCCGGCTACACCTTC.